This T cell receptor (beta chain) was observed in a study of blood T cell repertoires in COVID-19. Whole-study context: Spain, Italy and the United States supplied samples that represented acute and convalescent COVID-19. In each case, the material was cDNA or gDNA derived from T cells, B-cell-depleted T cells, or PBMCs.

The length of the CDR3 is 16 residues. V shed 0 bases and J 2 bases; nucleotides not matched to a gene: 7. The germline V gene encodes CDR1 SNHLY and CDR2 FYNNEI. Authors' data handling: Nucleated cell counts were estimated from reference gene primer amplification. Repertoires were generated with immunoSEQ multiplex PCR, while TCRdb's copy carries only in-frame clones and drops some. Clone size and V and J calls were adopted from that table, with D and trimming inferred from the DNA. The sample lists some 290,000 clones, about 88% seen once, with 3.6% in the top ten. This clone was detected a few times.

The chain has TRBV2 and TRBJ2-7, with TRBD1 matching over 7 bases. The specimen was peripheral blood. The receptor comes from a young man with active or convalescent COVID-19. DNA for the CDR3: TGTGCCAGCAGTGAAGCGCGGACAGGCTTAACCTACGAGCAGTACTTC. Its translation is CASSEARTGLTYEQYF. The whole variable domain, filled in from reference TRBV2 and TRBJ2-7, reads EPEVTQTPSHQVTQMGQEVILRCVPISNHLYFYWYRQILGQKVEFLVSFYNNEISEKSEIFDDQFSVERPDGSNFTLKIRSTKLEDSAMYFCASSEARTGLTYEQYFGPGTRLTVT.